The clone carrying this T cell receptor (beta chain) was seen at least ten times. Its antigen is still unknown. The entry originates in a study of CD8 T cells in ankylosing spondylitis. The study, taken as a whole, reports: Disease-linked clones were reportedly significantly enriched in matched ankylosing spondylitis synovial fluid. Disease-linked clones proved CD8+ and comparatively uncommon in peripheral blood. Seemingly distinctive of ankylosing spondylitis blood was a TCR beta motif formed by eight highly homologous variants.

CDR1 GTSNPN and CDR2 SVGIG come from the germline V gene (reference sequence). CDR3 size: 14 residues. V was trimmed by 0 bases and J by 6 bases, leaving 12 bases between them. Quantitative 5'-RACE with molecular barcodes generated TCR beta libraries. One entry per CDR3 protein, called by TCRdb with MiXCR from the 5' RACE reads. The top ten hold around 4.1% of the sample, which has around 150,000 distinct CDR3 sequences, approximately 10% seen once. The rearrangement uses TRBV30 and TRBJ1-5; weak D call: TRBD1 (5 bases). Sequencing used blood, either unsorted or a sorted T cell fraction (not recorded which). The clonotype originates from a female donor with ankylosing spondylitis or in good health (not recorded which). DNA for the CDR3: TGTGCCTGGAGTGTCTGGGGGGGATCTCAGCCCCAGCATTTT. It specifies CAWSVWGGSQPQHF.